This is a list of T cell receptor beta chains from one sample in a study of blood T cell repertoires in COVID-19. Sequencing used immunoSEQ multiplex PCR; TCRdb keeps in-frame clones, though not all of them. The repertoire holds around 78,000 clones, with around 84% as singletons. Sample: peripheral blood. The receptors here all came from a man aged 65 to 85 with active or convalescent COVID-19. The CDR3 runs from the conserved cysteine through the conserved F or W. The order of the fields is D gene, V gene, clone size, J gene, CDR3 length, CDR3 DNA, CDR3 protein. D genes are given only for firm matches. Only some rows state a clone size, as once, few, many or a class for expanded clones.

.,TRBV6-2/TRBV6-3,.,TRBJ1-1,11,TGTGCCAGCAGTTACTCCAATGAGGCTTTCTTT,CASSYSNEAFF
.,TRBV28,.,TRBJ1-2,13,TGTGCCAGCACCAGGACAGAAAACTATGGCTACACCTTC,CASTRTENYGYTF
TRBD2,TRBV10-3,.,TRBJ2-2,18,TGTGCCATCAGTACGCGTCAGACTAGCGGATTTAACACCGGGGAGCTGTTTTTT,CAISTRQTSGFNTGELFF
.,TRBV19,.,TRBJ1-6,14,TGTGCCAGTAGTACTAACGATCGACAGTCACCCCTCCACTTT,CASSTNDRQSPLHF
.,TRBV6-5,.,TRBJ2-7,16,TGTGCCAGCAGTTACTCGAGTGCTAGAAGACAGATTAAGGAGTACTTC,CASSYSSARRQIKEYF
.,TRBV7-9,.,TRBJ2-7,12,TGTGCCAGCAGCTCCCAGGGCTACGAGCAGTACTTC,CASSSQGYEQYF
.,TRBV5-1,.,TRBJ1-4,14,TGCGCCAGCAGCTTTGGTCGAAACGAGGAAAAACTGTTTTTT,CASSFGRNEEKLFF
.,TRBV2,.,TRBJ1-2,12,TGTGCCAGCAGTCTTACATCAGGTGGCTACACCTTC,CASSLTSGGYTF
.,TRBV29-1,.,TRBJ1-2,12,TGCAGCGTTGGACAGGCTCACTATGGCTACACCTTC,CSVGQAHYGYTF
TRBD1,TRBV5-1,.,TRBJ2-5,14,TGCGCCAGCAGCACCGGGACAGACCAAGAGACCCAGTACTTC,CASSTGTDQETQYF
.,TRBV28,.,TRBJ2-2,17,TGTGCCAGCAGGGCCTCCCGTTGGGGGCAGAACACCGGGGAGCTGTTTTTT,CASRASRWGQNTGELFF
TRBD2,TRBV29-1,.,TRBJ2-5,14,TGCAGCCTCGGACTAGCGGGACGTCAAGAGACCCAGTACTTC,CSLGLAGRQETQYF
.,TRBV28,.,TRBJ1-5,15,TGTGCCAGCAGTTTAGAGGGAGGGCGCAATCAGCCCCAGCATTTT,CASSLEGGRNQPQHF
.,TRBV11-2,.,TRBJ1-6,15,TGTGCCAGCAGCTTAGTTGGTCAGGGCAGATCACCCCTCCACTTT,CASSLVGQGRSPLHF
.,TRBV9,.,TRBJ1-3,15,TGTGCCAGCAGCGTAGCGGCAGACACTGGAAACACCATATATTTT,CASSVAADTGNTIYF
TRBD2,TRBV5-6,.,TRBJ2-3,16,TGTGCCAGCAGCTTGTTGGGTGGGAGGGACACAGATACGCAGTATTTT,CASSLLGGRDTDTQYF
TRBD2,TRBV7-2,few,TRBJ2-7,16,TGTGCCAGCAGCTTAGGGGTAGCGGGTCGCTCCTACGAGCAGTACTTC,CASSLGVAGRSYEQYF
TRBD2,TRBV9,.,TRBJ2-2,15,TGTGCCAGCAGCGTATCAACGGGGGGAACCGGGGAGCTGTTTTTT,CASSVSTGGTGELFF
.,TRBV7-6,.,TRBJ1-4,15,TGTGCCAGCAGCTTATCGGGAGTGGGTTATGAAAAACTGTTTTTT,CASSLSGVGYEKLFF
.,TRBV7-9,.,TRBJ2-5,11,TGTGCCAGCAGCTCAGGGGAGACCCAGTACTTC,CASSSGETQYF
TRBD1,TRBV7-9,.,TRBJ1-2,17,TGTGCCAGCAGCTTAGTCGGGCAGTCGGCAGGGGGATATGGCTACACCTTC,CASSLVGQSAGGYGYTF
.,TRBV20-1,.,TRBJ2-1,11,TGCAGTGCCCGAGCTAGCGATGAGCAGTTCTTC,CSARASDEQFF
TRBD2,TRBV19,.,TRBJ2-1,19,TGTGCCAGTAGTGGGTGGGGGACTAGCGGCAGGGAGCTCCCCAATGAGCAGTTCTTC,CASSGWGTSGRELPNEQFF
.,TRBV7-2,.,TRBJ1-1,17,TGTGCCAGCAGCTTAGTCTTTTCCCGACAGGCCCCCACTGAAGCTTTCTTT,CASSLVFSRQAPTEAFF
.,TRBV28,few,TRBJ1-1,11,TGTGCCAGCAGCGGGGAGGTTAGGGCTTTCTTT,CASSGEVRAFF
TRBD1,TRBV25-1,.,TRBJ2-2,17,TGTGCCAGCAGTGGTACGTCCGGGACAGGAAGAGCCGGGGAGCTGTTTTTT,CASSGTSGTGRAGELFF
TRBD1,TRBV19,.,TRBJ2-7,16,TGTGCCAGTAGTATACCGGGACAGGGATCCCCCTACGAGCAGTACTTC,CASSIPGQGSPYEQYF
TRBD1,TRBV6-5,.,TRBJ2-3,16,TGTGCCAGCAGTTACACGGGACAGGGCTCCACAGATACGCAGTATTTT,CASSYTGQGSTDTQYF